The clone carrying this TCR beta chain was observed once. Amplification started from genomic DNA. Amplification of the beta chain CDR3 used 30 forward and 13 reverse multiplex primers. TCRdb itself ran the multiplex PCR reads through MiXCR, one entry per CDR3 protein. The sample lists 270,000 or so distinct CDR3 sequences, 47% occurring once. From germline, CDR1 is SGHTA and CDR2 FQGNSA. The CDR3 has 14 residues. These data originate in a study of type 1 and type 2 diabetes patients. V and J are TRBV7-2 and TRBJ2-5; D may be TRBD1 (6 bases). The DNA end lines up better with TRBJ2-1; the J call may be wrong. Sequences were obtained from peripheral blood mononuclear cells (PBMCs). The source of this sequence is a man between 18 and 29 years old with type 2 diabetes. DNA of the CDR3: TGTGCCAGCAGCGCCAGGGACACCAACAATGAGCAGTTCTTC. Protein: CASSARDTNNEQFF.